The T cell receptor beta chain under discussion was sequenced for a study of CD4 T cells in relation to SARS-CoV-2 and coronaviruses (dated by TCRdb to about 2021). Study-level background: The ViraFEST assay cultured PBMCs with antigen for around nine days, then sequenced TCR beta CDR3s to find antigen-specific clonal expansions. The full convalescent cohort of about a dozen patients had a median age of about 38 years, ranging from roughly 21 to 80 years. The approximately 12 convalescent patients included 8 males and 4 females; two subjects were Hispanic. Shared crossreactive spike epitopes were mapped to their HLA restriction using patient-derived lymphoblastoid cell lines. The study assessed, at the TCR clonotype level, memory CD4+ T cell crossreactivity between SARS-CoV-2 and common cold coronavirus spike proteins. The Adaptive Biotechnologies TCR-sequencing kit was used to sequence samples from three pre-COVID donors and the naive versus memory experiments, while other data came from Illumina-based sequencing. For other donors in the study, expansion assays were sequenced with a different, Illumina-based TCR-beta assay.

Naive and memory CD4+ T cells were separated from cryopreserved PBMCs by CD4 enrichment followed by EasySep naive CD4+ T cell enrichment. For nine to eleven days, sorted naive or memory CD4+ T cells (about 9.3 x 10^4) were cultured at a 1:1 ratio with T cell-depleted PBMCs and CEF peptides. In general, every peptide culture condition was set up in three replicate wells. PBMCs were isolated from leukapheresis product or whole blood by Ficoll-Paque PLUS gradient centrifugation. The PBMCs went either fresh into the expansion assay or into cryopreservation at -140 degrees C. The QIAamp Micro DNA Kit was used to extract genomic DNA from the CD4+ T cells. V is cut back by 6 bases and J by 1 base, with 3 bases in the junction unmatched. The germline V gene encodes CDR1 SNHLY and CDR2 FYNNEI. The CDR3 starts with the cysteine, ends with the phenylalanine, and has 14 residues. Only CDR3 DNA is held: 42 bases, read in frame from base 1.

Survey-level immunoSEQ TCR-beta sequencing was performed on DNA from CEF-cultured naive and memory CD4+ T cells. Regarding the original processing steps: During preprocessing, nonproductive sequences were removed, as were CDR3s that did not start with C, did not end with F or W, or were shorter than 7 amino acids. Antigen-specific clonotypes were called with the MANAFEST web app, based on expansion relative to reference and other culture wells. A clone was considered positive if the clone showed significant expansion compared with the reference culture in 2 of 3 replicate wells at an FDR below 0.05. To be called positive, a clone also had to show significant expansion compared with every other tandem well and an odds ratio greater than 5. Cultured and uncultured naive and memory CD4+ repertoires were searched for previously identified spike- and CEF-reactive CDR3s. CDR3 homology was quantified as pairwise Levenshtein distance, calculated with the stringdist R package after three terminal residues were trimmed from each end. TCRdb retrieved this table from immuneACCESS and kept in-frame rearrangements only. Not all clones are present; in checked studies, unresolved V genes account for under half, and no reason is known for the remainder. V and J calls and clone size come straight from that table; D and trimming were deduced from the DNA. The sample records about 36,000 clones, 77% of which are singletons. Together, the top ten hold 2.5% to 3% of the sample.

Concerning this clone itself: Its target antigen remains unknown. No much larger clonotype is one base removed from it; base qualities were not supplied.

Results the study describes overall, beyond this receptor: The study was constrained by small numbers of patients and of tested TCRs. Compared with monoreactive clones, crossreactive clones had significantly weaker SARS-CoV-2-driven expansion, a result consistent with antigenic imprinting. Since the crossreactivity analysis centred on spike protein, crossreactivity against other viral proteins was not assessed. In around three fifths of donors, memory CD4+ clonotypes turned up that crossrecognized SARS-CoV-2 and at least one common cold coronavirus spike. Sequencing naive versus memory cells indicated that the assay picks up memory recall responses, not primary responses primed during culture. Pre-pandemic and post-infection samples were not both contributed by any donor, so tracing of the source of pre-existing responses was limited.

The source of this sequence is an adult with COVID-19. The material sequenced was memory CD4+ T cells from PBMCs, cultured in vitro. This sample's cell subset or site label indicates: memory (non-naive) CD4+ T cells. The chain employs TRBV2 and TRBJ1-1, and 9 junctional nucleotides match TRBD1. The CDR3 loop reads CASRLDRGNTEAFF. The bases read TGTGCCAGCAGATTGGACAGGGGGAACACTGAAGCTTTCTTT. Joined to the reference TRBV2 and TRBJ1-1 proteins, this CDR3 gives the full variable domain: EPEVTQTPSHQVTQMGQEVILRCVPISNHLYFYWYRQILGQKVEFLVSFYNNEISEKSEIFDDQFSVERPDGSNFTLKIRSTKLEDSAMYFCASRLDRGNTEAFFGQGTRLTVV.